Below, 29 T cell receptor beta chains from the same sample are listed, as sequenced in a study of blood T cell repertoires in COVID-19. The method was immunoSEQ multiplex PCR; TCRdb's version includes in-frame clones alone and lacks a portion of them. The repertoire includes some 260,000 clones, roughly 87% of them detected once, and about 0.65% sits in the top ten. The sample taken for sequencing was peripheral blood. The receptors here all came from a human donor in a cohort sampled during active COVID-19.

The chain is built from TRBV28 and TRBJ2-7; D remains unclear. The length of the CDR3 is 12 residues. V was shortened by 1 base and J by 2 bases, with 3 bases between the two germline ends. From germline, CDR1 is MDHEN and CDR2 SYDVKM. The CDR3 is CASSLSTYEQYF. CDR3 DNA: TGTGCCAGCAGTTTATCCACCTACGAGCAGTACTTC.

The chain uses TRBV6-6 and TRBJ2-7, with 8 bases that match TRBD1. The germline V gene encodes CDR1 MNHNY and CDR2 SVGAGI (reference sequence). The CDR3 sequence is 15 residues long. Trimming cost V 6 bases and J 0 bases; bases outside gene matches: 7. The chain's CDR3 is CASSDRGLPSYEQYF. CDR3 DNA sequence: TGTGCCAGCAGCGACAGGGGTCTTCCCTCCTACGAGCAGTACTTC.

The chain carries TRBV19 and TRBJ2-4; tentatively, D is TRBD1 (6 bases). V was cut by 4 bases and J by 9 bases, with 13 bases left in between. Germline lookup yields CDR1 LNHDA and CDR2 SQIVND (reference sequence). This CDR3 is 13 amino acids long. The CDR3 reads CASSTRTVSIQYF. The CDR3 nucleotides read TGTGCCAGTAGTACTAGGACAGTTTCCATTCAGTACTTC. Full variable domain (remainder filled in from reference TRBV19 and TRBJ2-4): DGGITQSPKYLFRKEGQNVTLSCEQNLNHDAMYWYRQDPGQGLRLIYYSQIVNDFQKGDIAEGYSVSREKKESFPLTVTSAQKNPTAFYLCASSTRTVSIQYFGAGTRLSVL.

The chain is built from TRBV6-5 and TRBJ2-7; tentatively, D is TRBD2 (6 bases). Looked up from germline, CDR1 is MNHEY and CDR2 is SVGAGI. The V and J ends lost 2 bases and 3 bases respectively, with 14 bases between them. CDR3 length: 15 residues. The CDR3 protein is CASSYVGTGSYEQYF. In DNA, the CDR3 is TGTGCCAGCAGTTACGTGGGTACCGGGAGCTACGAGCAGTACTTC.

V is TRBV12-5 and J is TRBJ1-5; D uncertain. Germline CDR1 is LGHNT and CDR2 is FRNRAP. Trimming left V 6 bases short and J 9 bases short, with 9 bases between. The CDR3 totals 11 residues. As DNA, the CDR3 is TGTGCTAGTGGGCCCCGCGGGCCCCAGCATTTT. Protein product: CASGPRGPQHF.

This chain links TRBV25-1 with TRBJ1-2; D gene unclear. Germline-derived CDR1 and CDR2 are MGHDK and SYGVNS. Trimming removed 1 base from V and 6 bases from J, with 12 bases in between. The CDR3 extends over 14 amino acids. The CDR3 coding sequence is TGTGCCAGCAGTGAATCTTGGGGAGGCGATGGCTACACCTTC. This translates into CASSESWGGDGYTF.

CDR3 bases: TGTGCCAGCAGTTTATCCTCCGCCTACGAGCAGTACTTC. Amino acid sequence: CASSLSSAYEQYF. The rearrangement joins TRBV27 to TRBJ2-7; D not resolved. V lost 0 bases and J lost 2, with 5 bases in between. This CDR3 has 13 amino acids. The V gene's germline CDR1 is MNHEY and CDR2 SMNVEV (reference sequence).

V gene TRBV28 combines with J gene TRBJ1-5, with 8 bases identical to TRBD1. CDR3 size: 17 residues. Germline-derived CDR1 and CDR2 are MDHEN and SYDVKM. V lost 11 bases, J lost 0 bases, and 15 bases stayed unmatched. The CDR3 DNA reads TGTGCCGTGGCCAAAGGCAGGGGGCTCCATAGCAATCAGCCCCAGCATTTT. It translates to CAVAKGRGLHSNQPQHF.

The rearrangement uses TRBV18 and TRBJ1-1, with 7 bases that match TRBD1. Germline V gene data show CDR1 as KGHSH and CDR2 as LQKENI. The CDR3 is 15 amino acids. V shed 5 bases and J 1 base; nucleotides not matched to a gene: 7. As DNA, the CDR3 is TGTGCCAGCTCATTACGGGACAGTTCGAACACTGAAGCTTTCTTT. Residues: CASSLRDSSNTEAFF.

The chain combines TRBV30 with TRBJ1-5; D remains unclear. CDR3 size: 14 residues. Trimming took off 2 bases at V and 3 bases at J, with 11 bases between the two ends. The germline gives CDR1 GTSNPN, CDR2 SVGIG (reference sequence). The DNA of the CDR3 is TGTGCCTGGAGTAGAGGGCAGCCCAATCAGCCCCAGCATTTT. Its translation: CAWSRGQPNQPQHF. The complete variable domain, with remaining parts taken from reference TRBV30 and TRBJ1-5, reads SQTIHQWPATLVQPVGSPLSLECTVEGTSNPNLYWYRQAAGRGLQLLFYSVGIGQISSEVPQNLSASRPQDRQFILSSKKLLLSDSGFYLCAWSRGQPNQPQHFGDGTRLSIL.

The gene calls are TRBV2 and TRBJ2-7; 8 bases are shared with TRBD1. V was pared by 5 bases and J by 5 bases, with 5 bases of the junction left unmatched. The CDR3 has 13 residues. Germline-derived CDR1 and CDR2 are SNHLY and FYNNEI. The CDR3 here is CASSQDREDEQYF. For the CDR3, the DNA is TGTGCCAGCAGTCAGGACAGGGAAGACGAGCAGTACTTC.

This clone was detected once. Other DNA sequences in the same sample also yield this CDR3. This chain joins TRBV9 and TRBJ2-7, with D perhaps matching TRBD1 (5 bases). V lost 1 base and J lost 3, with 8 bases in between. The germline gives CDR1 SGDLS, CDR2 YYNGEE. The CDR3 has 13 residues. This CDR3 is CASSVTGSYEQYF. CDR3 DNA sequence: TGTGCCAGCAGCGTAACAGGCAGCTACGAGCAGTACTTC.

J is TRBJ2-1 and V is TRBV14, with D possibly being TRBD2 (7 bases). The CDR3 has 15 residues. The germline CDR1 and CDR2 sequences are SGHDN and FVKESK. V was cut by 4 bases and J by 6 bases, with 16 bases left in between. The CDR3 bases are TGTGCCAGCAGCCTGAGGGGGGGGCCGGGCAATGAGCAGTTCTTC. It encodes CASSLRGGPGNEQFF.

The chain recombines TRBV2 with TRBJ1-5; D may be TRBD1 (5 bases). The germline V gene has CDR1 SNHLY and CDR2 FYNNEI. V lost 1 base and J 5 bases, leaving 9 bases between the germline ends. The CDR3 extends over 14 amino acids. CDR3 coding DNA: TGTGCCAGCAGTGAAGAGGGGCCCTATCAGCCCCAGCATTTT. Translated, it gives CASSEEGPYQPQHF.

The gene calls are TRBV7-2 and TRBJ2-3; D possibly corresponds to TRBD2 (6 bases). The CDR3 length is 15 residues. The germline V and J ends were trimmed by 1 base and 0 bases, with 8 bases remaining between them. CDR1 and CDR2 from the germline V gene are SGHTA and FQGNSA. This CDR3 reads CASSLGGVSTDTQYF. The DNA for the CDR3 is TGTGCCAGCAGCTTAGGCGGGGTTAGCACAGATACGCAGTATTTT.

V gene TRBV19 combines with J gene TRBJ2-1, with D hard to call. Germline V CDR1 and CDR2: LNHDA, SQIVND (reference sequence). The CDR3 is 11 residues long. Trimming pared 7 bases from V and 8 bases from J, leaving 9 bases between. The CDR3 DNA reads as TGTGCCAGTAAGAGCGTCCATGAGCAGTTCTTC. Protein: CASKSVHEQFF. Complete variable domain (other parts from reference TRBV19 and TRBJ2-1): DGGITQSPKYLFRKEGQNVTLSCEQNLNHDAMYWYRQDPGQGLRLIYYSQIVNDFQKGDIAEGYSVSREKKESFPLTVTSAQKNPTAFYLCASKSVHEQFFGPGTRLTVL.

Here the CDR3 DNA reads TGTGCCAGCAGCTTAGACAGGACCTACGAGCAGTACTTC. Translated: CASSLDRTYEQYF. J is TRBJ2-7 and V is TRBV7-9; D is perhaps TRBD1 (5 bases). Germline-derived CDR1 and CDR2 are SEHNR and FQNEAQ (reference sequence). Trimming shortened V by 1 base and J by 2 bases, and 6 bases separated the two germline ends. The CDR3 is made up of 13 amino acids.

This chain links TRBV7-2 with TRBJ2-7, with TRBD2 identical over 9 bases. CDR3 length: 14 residues. Trimming took 3 bases from V and 6 from J; bases not matched to a gene: 6. Germline values: CDR1 SGHTA, CDR2 FQGNSA. CDR3 in DNA: TGTGCCAGCAGCTTTAGGCGGGGGGGCCTCGAGCAGTACTTC. The encoded protein is CASSFRRGGLEQYF.

The rearrangement uses TRBV6-1 and TRBJ2-3; no clear D gene. V dropped 2 bases and J dropped 4 bases, with 4 bases sitting between them. This CDR3 is built from 12 residues. In germline, CDR1 is MNHNS, CDR2 SASEGT. The CDR3 loop reads CASSELADTQYF. The CDR3 DNA is TGTGCCAGCAGTGAACTAGCAGATACGCAGTATTTT.

The chain recombines TRBV9 with TRBJ2-7, with 9 nucleotides matching TRBD1. Germline CDR1 reads SGDLS; CDR2 reads YYNGEE. This CDR3 is 15 amino acids long. V was clipped by 1 base and J by 2 bases; unmatched bases: 4. In DNA, the CDR3 is TGTGCCAGCAGCGTATCCGGGACAGGGACCTACGAGCAGTACTTC. As protein: CASSVSGTGTYEQYF.

The J gene is TRBJ2-7, the V gene TRBV4-3, with TRBD2 as a possible D gene (7 bases). Germline lookup yields CDR1 LGHNA and CDR2 YSLEER. Trimming stripped 0 bases from V and 0 bases from J, with 18 bases between. The CDR3 length is 18 residues. The CDR3 nucleotides are TGCGCCAGCAGCCAAGATCTAGGGGGGGGCCCCAACTCCTACGAGCAGTACTTC. Translation: CASSQDLGGGPNSYEQYF.

The table lists this clone with a few counts. The CDR3 DNA reads as TGTGCCAGCAGCCCTCGGGGGACAGGAAAAGGAAACACCATATATTTT. Amino acid sequence: CASSPRGTGKGNTIYF. V gene TRBV13 combines with J gene TRBJ1-3, with 8 positions matching TRBD1. CDR3 length: 16 residues. With 5 bases clipped from V and 4 bases from J, the junction kept 10 bases outside the gene matches. Germline V lookup: CDR1 PRHDT, CDR2 FYEKMQ (reference sequence).

The CDR3 loop reads CAWSVNRGDLNTEAFF. CDR3 sequence (DNA): TGTGCCTGGAGTGTAAACAGGGGCGACTTGAACACTGAAGCTTTCTTT. The chain couples TRBV30 to TRBJ1-1; 7 nucleotides align to TRBD1. V shed 0 bases and J 0 bases; nucleotides not matched to a gene: 7. CDR3 size: 16 residues. Germline V gene sequence: CDR1 GTSNPN, CDR2 SVGIG (reference sequence).

The CDR3 protein is CASSRYLDSNEKLFF. The DNA for the CDR3 is TGTGCCAGCAGCCGTTATTTGGACTCTAATGAAAAACTGTTTTTT. This chain joins TRBV3-1 (or the pseudogene TRBV3-2) and TRBJ1-4; D gene unclear. With 4 bases removed from V and 3 bases from J, the gap between germline ends came to 12 bases. Germline V gives CDR1 LGHDT, CDR2 YNNKEL (reference sequence). The CDR3 covers 15 residues.

The chain is built from TRBV7-3 and TRBJ2-5; 9 bases align to TRBD2. J gave up 2 bases and V 2 bases, and 3 bases lay outside the gene matches. The CDR3 runs to 15 residues. In germline, CDR1 is SGHTA, CDR2 FQGTGA. CDR3 in DNA: TGTGCCAGCAGCTTAGGGCTAGCGGGGCAAGAGACCCAGTACTTC. Translating gives CASSLGLAGQETQYF. Full variable domain (outside the CDR3, taken from reference TRBV7-3 and TRBJ2-5): GAGVSQTPSNKVTEKGKYVELRCDPISGHTALYWYRQSLGQGPEFLIYFQGTGAADDSGLPNDRFFAVRPEGSVSTLKIQRTERGDSAVYLCASSLGLAGQETQYFGPGTRLLVL.

The chain uses TRBV20-1 and TRBJ1-1, with no clear D. The germline CDR1 and CDR2 sequences are DFQATT and SNEGSKA (reference sequence). The CDR3 loop spans 11 amino acids. Here the CDR3 DNA reads TGCAGGTGGGCTCAGAACACTGAAGCTTTCTTT. This translates into CRWAQNTEAFF.

This chain connects TRBV24-1 to TRBJ2-5; weak D call: TRBD2 (5 bases). This CDR3 region has 14 residues. Germline V gene lookup returns CDR1 KGHDR and CDR2 SFDVKD. V lost 4 bases and J lost 0, with 8 bases in between. The CDR3 DNA is TGTGCCACCAGTGAGTCGGGGTACCAAGAGACCCAGTACTTC. Translation gives CATSESGYQETQYF.

The chain uses TRBV4-3 and TRBJ1-4, with D possibly TRBD1 on 5 matching bases. Germline V gene sequence: CDR1 LGHNA, CDR2 YSLEER. The V end lost 0 bases, the J end lost 3 bases, and 14 bases lay between the germline ends. This CDR3 contains 17 residues. CDR3 in DNA: TGCGCCAGCAGCCAAGATAGACCGCGACAGCCTAATGAAAAACTGTTTTTT. Translated: CASSQDRPRQPNEKLFF.

The genes are TRBV11-2 and TRBJ2-5; perhaps TRBD1 as D (6 bases). Germline CDR1 SGHAT, CDR2 FQNNGV. This CDR3 spans 15 amino acids. V lost 5 bases and J lost 0, with 13 bases in between. DNA of the CDR3: TGTGCCAGCAGCAGGGGGACCCTGTACCAAGAGACCCAGTACTTC. This gives the protein CASSRGTLYQETQYF.